This is a list of T cell receptor beta chains from one sample in a study of Graves' ophthalmopathy and Graves' hyperthyroidism. TCRdb re-called the multiplex PCR reads with MiXCR, one entry per CDR3 protein. The sample yields approximately 700,000 distinct CDR3 sequences, 40% seen once. The sequenced sample was peripheral blood. These receptors originate from an adult man with Graves' ophthalmopathy. Both conserved end residues are part of each CDR3. A D gene is named only where the DNA matches it firmly. Part of the rows lack a size; the others show once, few, many or a class for expanded clones.

TRBV19,.,TRBJ1-2,.,TGTGCCAGTAGTATAGAGGACGGCTACACCTTC,CASSIEDGYTF
TRBV7-2,.,TRBJ1-2,.,TGTGCCAGCAGCCTCCTGTCATGGTATGGCTACACCTTC,CASSLLSWYGYTF
TRBV9,few,TRBJ1-6,.,TGTGCCAGCAGCCCAGGGGCGAGAGGTCCAGATTCACCCCTCCACTTT,CASSPGARGPDSPLHF
TRBV7-2,few,TRBJ2-3,TRBD2,TGTGCCAGCAGAGTTAGCGGGAGGGCCGAAGATACGCAGTATTTT,CASRVSGRAEDTQYF
TRBV7-2,few,TRBJ2-7,.,TGTGCCAGCAGCCCTACCGGGAGATCAGTGGGCTACGAGCAGTACTTC,CASSPTGRSVGYEQYF
TRBV20-1,.,TRBJ2-7,.,TGCAGTCGGTCGGGGGTAGGTGGCGACGAGCAGTACTTC,CSRSGVGGDEQYF
TRBV2,.,TRBJ1-2,.,TGTGCCAGCAGTTTGAGGGGTAACTACTATGGCTACACCTTC,CASSLRGNYYGYTF
TRBV7-9,.,TRBJ2-7,.,TGTGCCAGCAGCGCAAGGGGCCCCTCCTACGAGCAGTACTTC,CASSARGPSYEQYF
TRBV7-6,.,TRBJ2-2,.,TGTGCCAGCAGCGTTGACCGGAGTGGGGCCGGGGAGCTGTTTTTT,CASSVDRSGAGELFF
TRBV5-4,.,TRBJ2-5,TRBD2,TGTGCCAGCAGCTCGACTAGCCCGTATGAGGAGACCCAGTACTTC,CASSSTSPYEETQYF
TRBV4-2,few,TRBJ2-5,TRBD1,TGTGCCAGCAGCCTACAGACAGGGGATCCCCAAGAGACCCAGTACTTC,CASSLQTGDPQETQYF
TRBV29-1,.,TRBJ1-1,TRBD1,TGCAGCGGGGACAGGGTGGGCACTGAAGCTTTCTTT,CSGDRVGTEAFF
TRBV7-9,.,TRBJ1-2,.,TGTGCCAGCAGCTTTCGGACAGCGGGAGGCTATGGCTACACCTTC,CASSFRTAGGYGYTF
TRBV6-6,.,TRBJ1-6,.,TGTGCCAGCAGTTTTAACAGGGCCTATAATTCACCCCTCCACTTT,CASSFNRAYNSPLHF
TRBV5-5,.,TRBJ1-6,.,TGTGCCAGCAGCTTTACCGGGACTGGTAATTCACCCCTCCACTTT,CASSFTGTGNSPLHF
TRBV2,.,TRBJ2-7,.,TGTGCCAGCAGCCATCAATGGTCGGGTAGCAACGAGCAGTACTTC,CASSHQWSGSNEQYF
TRBV20-1,.,TRBJ1-2,.,TGCAGTGCTAGAGACGCGTCGCTCCCCCTGGGAGGCTACACCTTC,CSARDASLPLGGYTF
TRBV12-3/TRBV12-4,.,TRBJ1-2,.,TGTGCCAGCAGAATGCCAGGGTATGGCTACACCTTC,CASRMPGYGYTF
TRBV5-6,few,TRBJ1-6,.,TGTGCCAGCAGCTTAGTAGCCCTCGGGAATTCACCCCTCCACTTT,CASSLVALGNSPLHF
TRBV2,.,TRBJ1-5,.,TGTGCCAGCAGTGACAGGGGACAAGCAAGCAATCAGCCCCAGCATTTT,CASSDRGQASNQPQHF
TRBV2,.,TRBJ2-7,TRBD1,TGTGCCACGCGCACAGGGGGCTCGTACGAGCAGTACTTC,CATRTGGSYEQYF
TRBV10-3,.,TRBJ1-4,TRBD1,TGTGCCATCAGTACTCCGGGACAGGAAAATGAAAAACTGTTTTTT,CAISTPGQENEKLFF
TRBV11-2,.,TRBJ2-7,.,TGTGCCAGCAGCTACTGGCGGGAATACGAGCAGTACTTC,CASSYWREYEQYF
TRBV7-9,.,TRBJ2-5,TRBD1,TGTGCCAGCAGCATCGGGACAGGGTCGGAGACCCAGTACTTC,CASSIGTGSETQYF
TRBV7-2,many,TRBJ1-2,.,TGTGCCAGCAGCCGAATCGGACAATTGTTTGACACCTTC,CASSRIGQLFDTF
TRBV10-3,.,TRBJ2-6,.,TGTGCCATCAGTGTACCGGGGACTGCTGGGGCCAACGTCCTGACTTTC,CAISVPGTAGANVLTF
TRBV6-5,.,TRBJ1-1,.,TGTGCCAGCAGTTTTATCGCTTCGAACACTGAAGCTTTCTTT,CASSFIASNTEAFF
TRBV9,.,TRBJ1-4,.,TGTGCCAGCACCGGAGGGCCGGAGGAAAAACTGTTTTTT,CASTGGPEEKLFF
TRBV3-1,few,TRBJ2-7,.,TGTGCCAGCAGCCAAGGCCAACAGTACGAGCAGTACTTC,CASSQGQQYEQYF
TRBV5-6,.,TRBJ2-7,TRBD2,TGTGCCAGCAGCTCGGGGACTAGCGTGAGCTCCTACGAGCAGTACTTC,CASSSGTSVSSYEQYF
TRBV20-1,.,TRBJ1-1,.,TGCAGTGCTGGAGGGATCGGGGTGAACACTGAAGCTTTCTTT,CSAGGIGVNTEAFF
TRBV20-1,.,TRBJ2-5,.,TGCAGTGCTAGAGCGGTGGGGACCCAAGAGGCAAACCAAGAGACCCAGTACTTC,CSARAVGTQEANQETQYF
TRBV6-1,few,TRBJ1-6,TRBD1,TGTGCCAGCAGAACCGGGACAGCCTATAATTCACCCCTCCACTTT,CASRTGTAYNSPLHF
TRBV29-1,many,TRBJ1-3,.,TGCAGCGTTGCCCCGTCGAGCTCTGGAAACACCATATATTTT,CSVAPSSSGNTIYF
TRBV2,many,TRBJ2-5,.,TGTGCCAGCAGGAGAATCTGGAAAGAGACCCAGTACTTC,CASRRIWKETQYF
TRBV5-1,few,TRBJ2-2,TRBD2,TGCGCCAGCAGGACTCCGGGACTAGAAAGATCTGGGGAGCTGTTTTTT,CASRTPGLERSGELFF
TRBV20-1,.,TRBJ2-7,.,TGCAGTGCTGGGGGGCAGGGGGTGTACGAGCAGTACTTC,CSAGGQGVYEQYF
TRBV5-4,.,TRBJ2-7,TRBD2,TGTGCCAGCAGCAGCGGCGGGGGGGGGGCCTACGAGCAGTACTTC,CASSSGGGGAYEQYF
TRBV29-1,many,TRBJ2-7,.,TGCAGCGTTGGGCAGCGTGGCTACGAGCAGTACTTC,CSVGQRGYEQYF
TRBV7-3,.,TRBJ2-7,TRBD1,TGTGCCAGCAGCTTAATGGGCGGGACAGGAGCTTACGAGCAGTACTTC,CASSLMGGTGAYEQYF
TRBV6-1,.,TRBJ2-7,.,TGTGCCTCCGGGACACAAGTCTACGAGCAGTACTTC,CASGTQVYEQYF
TRBV24-1,few,TRBJ2-2,.,TGTGCCACCAGCCGGGACATTACCGGGGAGCTGTTTTTT,CATSRDITGELFF